This paragraph covers one TCR beta chain sequence. Under the authors' procedure: Amplified reference gene primers provided the basis for estimating nucleated cell counts. Using immunoSEQ multiplex PCR, the repertoire was profiled, and TCRdb retains in-frame clones only, with some absent. V, J and clone size reflect that table, while D and trimming were determined from the DNA. The sample consists of about 130,000 clones, 60% to 80% of them appearing once. Per the germline V gene, CDR1 is MDHEN and CDR2 is SYDVKM. This CDR3 region has 13 residues. Trimming removed 6 bases at V and 4 bases at J, with 12 bases between. These data are taken from a study of blood T cell repertoires in COVID-19.

Specimen: peripheral blood. The chain links TRBV28 to TRBJ1-2; a weak D match, TRBD1 (6 bases). This TCR derives from a man in his 60s who had recovered from COVID-19. CDR3 sequence: CASRTDSSYGYTF. As DNA, the CDR3 is TGTGCCAGCAGAACGGACAGTAGCTATGGCTACACCTTC.